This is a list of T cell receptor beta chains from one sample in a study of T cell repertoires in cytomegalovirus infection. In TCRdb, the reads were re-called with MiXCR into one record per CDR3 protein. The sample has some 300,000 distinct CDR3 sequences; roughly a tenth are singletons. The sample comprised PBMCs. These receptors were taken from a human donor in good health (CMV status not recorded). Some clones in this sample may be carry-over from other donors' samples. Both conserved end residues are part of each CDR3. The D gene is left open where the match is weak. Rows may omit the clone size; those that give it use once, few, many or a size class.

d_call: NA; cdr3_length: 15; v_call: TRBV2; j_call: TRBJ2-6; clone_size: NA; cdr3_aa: CASRVRDVAANVLTF; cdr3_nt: TGTGCCAGCAGAGTCCGGGACGTCGCGGCCAACGTCCTGACTTTC
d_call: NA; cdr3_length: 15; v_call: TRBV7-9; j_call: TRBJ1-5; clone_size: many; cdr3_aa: CASSLGGTVNQPQHF; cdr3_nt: TGTGCCAGCAGCTTAGGGGGTACAGTTAATCAGCCCCAGCATTTT
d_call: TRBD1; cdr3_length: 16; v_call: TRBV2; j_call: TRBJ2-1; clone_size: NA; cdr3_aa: CASPSRGQGSYNEQFF; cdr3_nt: TGTGCCAGCCCTAGTAGGGGACAGGGGTCCTACAATGAGCAGTTCTTC
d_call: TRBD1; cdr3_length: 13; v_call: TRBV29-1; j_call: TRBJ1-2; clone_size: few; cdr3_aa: CSVLGQQNYGYTF; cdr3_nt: TGCAGCGTCTTGGGACAGCAAAATTATGGCTACACCTTC
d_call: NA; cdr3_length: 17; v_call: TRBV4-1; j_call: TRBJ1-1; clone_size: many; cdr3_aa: CASSQVAGTWGNTEAFF; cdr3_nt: TGCGCCAGCAGCCAAGTTGCCGGGACATGGGGTAACACTGAAGCTTTCTTT
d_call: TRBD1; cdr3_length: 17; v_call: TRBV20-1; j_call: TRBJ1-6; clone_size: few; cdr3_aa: CSARDPTGGLWNSPLHF; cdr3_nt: TGCAGTGCTAGAGATCCGACAGGGGGCTTATGGAATTCACCCCTCCACTTT
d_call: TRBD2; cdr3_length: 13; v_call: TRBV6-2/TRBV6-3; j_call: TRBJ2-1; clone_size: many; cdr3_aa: CASSGTRIAEQFF; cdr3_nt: TGTGCCAGCTCCGGGACTAGAATTGCGGAGCAGTTCTTC
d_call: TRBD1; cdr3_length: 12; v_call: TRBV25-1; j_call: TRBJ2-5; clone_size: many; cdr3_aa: CASRGTGETQYF; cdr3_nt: TGTGCCAGCCGGGGGACAGGCGAGACCCAGTACTTC
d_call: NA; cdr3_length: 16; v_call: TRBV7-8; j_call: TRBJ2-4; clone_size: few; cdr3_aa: CASSLADHLAKNIQYF; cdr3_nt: TGTGCCAGCAGCTTAGCAGATCATCTAGCCAAAAACATTCAGTACTTC
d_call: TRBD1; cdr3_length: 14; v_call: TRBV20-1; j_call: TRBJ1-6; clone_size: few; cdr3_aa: CSARSGTANSPLHF; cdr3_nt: TGCAGTGCTAGATCAGGGACAGCTAATTCACCCCTCCACTTT
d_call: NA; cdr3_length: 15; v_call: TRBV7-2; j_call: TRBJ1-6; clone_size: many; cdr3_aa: CASSLDSSLNSPLHF; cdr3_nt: TGTGCCAGCAGCTTAGATTCCAGCCTCAATTCACCCCTCCACTTT
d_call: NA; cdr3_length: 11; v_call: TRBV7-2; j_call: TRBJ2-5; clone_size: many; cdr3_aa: CASSLQETQYF; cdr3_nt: TGTGCCAGCAGCTTACAAGAGACCCAGTACTTC
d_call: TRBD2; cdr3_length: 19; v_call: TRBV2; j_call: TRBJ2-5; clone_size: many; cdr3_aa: CASSEGLRGLAAVQETQYF; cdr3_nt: TGTGCCAGCAGTGAAGGCCTGCGGGGACTAGCGGCGGTGCAAGAGACCCAGTACTTC
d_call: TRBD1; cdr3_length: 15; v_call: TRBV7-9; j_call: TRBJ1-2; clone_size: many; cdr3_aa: CASSHRQGSSYGYTF; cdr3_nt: TGTGCCAGCAGCCATAGACAGGGGTCAAGCTATGGCTACACCTTC
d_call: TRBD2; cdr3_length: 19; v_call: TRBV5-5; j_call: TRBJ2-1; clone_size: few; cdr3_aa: CASSLETSGGSSSYNEQFF; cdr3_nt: TGTGCCAGCAGCTTGGAGACTAGCGGGGGTTCCAGCTCCTACAATGAGCAGTTCTTC
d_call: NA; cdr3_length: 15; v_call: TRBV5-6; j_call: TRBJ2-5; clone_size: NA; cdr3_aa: CASSLARDWTETQYF; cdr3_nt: TGTGCCAGCAGCTTGGCCCGCGACTGGACGGAGACCCAGTACTTC
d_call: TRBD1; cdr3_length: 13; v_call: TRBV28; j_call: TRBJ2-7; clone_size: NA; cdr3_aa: CASRTGGYYEQYF; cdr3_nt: TGTGCCAGCAGGACAGGGGGATATTACGAGCAGTACTTC
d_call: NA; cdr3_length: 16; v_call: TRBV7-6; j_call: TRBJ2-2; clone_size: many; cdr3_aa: CASTNPGTGNTGELFF; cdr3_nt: TGTGCCAGCACCAACCCGGGCACAGGGAACACCGGGGAGCTGTTTTTT
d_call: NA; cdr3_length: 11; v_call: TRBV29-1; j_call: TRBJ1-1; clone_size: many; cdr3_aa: CSVVLLLEAFF; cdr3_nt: TGCAGCGTTGTCCTACTTCTTGAAGCTTTCTTT
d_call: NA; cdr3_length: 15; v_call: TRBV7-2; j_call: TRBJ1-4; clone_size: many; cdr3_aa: CASSPQTGLDEKLFF; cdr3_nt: TGTGCCAGCAGCCCACAAACAGGGTTGGACGAAAAACTGTTTTTT
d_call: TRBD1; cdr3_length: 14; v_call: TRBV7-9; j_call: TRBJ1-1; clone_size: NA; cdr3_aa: CASRQRDRNTEAFF; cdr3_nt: TGTGCCAGCAGGCAACGGGACAGGAACACTGAAGCTTTCTTT
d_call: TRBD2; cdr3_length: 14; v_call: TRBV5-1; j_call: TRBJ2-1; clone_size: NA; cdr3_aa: CASSFRGGGVEQFF; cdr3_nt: TGCGCCAGCAGCTTCCGGGGGGGAGGCGTTGAGCAGTTCTTC
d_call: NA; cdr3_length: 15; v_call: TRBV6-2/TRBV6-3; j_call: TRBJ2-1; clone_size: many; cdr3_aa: CASTEVAGRYNEQFF; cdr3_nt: TGTGCCAGCACTGAAGTAGCAGGGCGCTACAATGAGCAGTTCTTC